Below are 14 T cell receptor beta chains sequenced from a single sample in a study of blood T cells in healthy people across ages. Using a J-beta primer mix together with a sample-barcoded 5' primer, a second PCR was run for about 6 to 11 cycles. TCRdb processed the 5' RACE reads anew with MiXCR; each CDR3 protein has one entry. The repertoire includes roughly 1.7 million distinct CDR3 sequences, roughly a third of them detected once, and around 10% sits in the top ten. Sequenced material: blood. All receptors come from a woman younger than 45 in good health.

This clonotype has just a few counts. The chain employs TRBV3-1 and TRBJ2-1, with TRBD2 identical over 9 bases. The junction had 6 bases not matched to a gene; V was cut back by 1 base and J by 8 bases. CDR1 is LGHDT and CDR2 is YNNKEL in the germline V gene (reference sequence). The CDR3 consists of 15 residues. The CDR3 bases are TGTGCCAGCAGCCAAGCTGGGACTAGCTCGGATGAGCAGTTCTTC. Its translation: CASSQAGTSSDEQFF.

J is TRBJ2-7 and V is TRBV18; a possible D gene is TRBD1 (6 bases). Trimming shortened V by 6 bases and J by 2 bases, and 14 bases separated the two germline ends. Per the germline V gene, CDR1 is KGHSH and CDR2 is LQKENI. The CDR3 runs 14 residues. The CDR3, as DNA: TGTGCCAGCTCGGGAACAGGGCAACCCTACGAGCAGTACTTC. Protein product: CASSGTGQPYEQYF.

This clonotype appeared many times. The genes are TRBV12-3 or TRBV12-4 and TRBJ2-1; 10 nucleotides match TRBD2. The CDR3 length is 14 residues. Trimming cost V 7 bases and J 4 bases; bases outside gene matches: 4. CDR3 sequence reads: CASIPSGGYNEQFF. The DNA of the CDR3 is TGTGCCAGCATTCCTAGCGGGGGTTACAATGAGCAGTTCTTC.

The rearrangement joins TRBV15 to TRBJ2-5, with a tentative D call TRBD1 (5 bases). V lost 0 bases to trimming and J lost 2 bases, with 13 bases between them. In germline, CDR1 is LNHNV, CDR2 YYDKDF (reference sequence). CDR3 length: 16 amino acids. CDR3 amino acids: CATSREAPGIQETQYF. In DNA form, the CDR3 reads TGTGCCACCAGCAGAGAGGCGCCAGGGATACAAGAGACCCAGTACTTC.

This clonotype was seen only once. The chain joins TRBV7-2 to TRBJ2-2, with D perhaps matching TRBD2 (5 bases). The CDR3 has 15 residues. Germline CDR1 SGHTA, CDR2 FQGNSA. V was pared by 3 bases and J by 1 base, with 9 bases between. The chain's CDR3 is CASSFLARNTGELFF. The CDR3 DNA sequence: TGTGCCAGCAGCTTCTTAGCGAGGAACACCGGGGAGCTGTTTTTT.

The V call is TRBV20-1, the J call TRBJ1-2, with 8 bases identical to TRBD1. J was trimmed by 9 bases and V by 5 bases; bases with no gene match: 17. The CDR3 spans 15 residues. Germline-derived CDR1 and CDR2 are DFQATT and SNEGSKA (reference sequence). This CDR3 is CSAPKSDRAIISYTF. Written as DNA, the CDR3 is TGCAGTGCTCCGAAATCGGACAGGGCCATCATTAGCTACACCTTC.

The CDR3 DNA reads as TGCAGTGCTAGAAGGGCGGATTCCTACAATGAGCAGTTCTTC. Its translation: CSARRADSYNEQFF. This chain joins TRBV20-1 and TRBJ2-1, with D hard to call. Per the germline V gene, CDR1 is DFQATT and CDR2 is SNEGSKA (reference sequence). CDR3 size: 14 residues. Trimming took off 2 bases at V and 1 base at J, with 9 bases between the two ends.

This clonotype has more than one count but fewer than ten. The chain employs TRBV27 and TRBJ1-5; TRBD1 might be the D (6 bases). The CDR3 has 15 amino acids. Germline CDR1 reads MNHEY; CDR2 reads SMNVEV (reference sequence). Trimming removed 5 bases at V and 3 bases at J, with 14 bases between. The CDR3 DNA reads as TGTGCCAGCAGTAGGTCAGGGGTGGCCAATCAGCCCCAGCATTTT. This translates into CASSRSGVANQPQHF.

About this clonotype: Just one base apart from a much larger clone, this may be a read error. The rearrangement links TRBV4-1 to TRBJ2-5; D may correspond to TRBD1 or TRBD2 (5 bases each). The J call is in doubt because the DNA end fits TRBJ2-7 better. Germline CDR1 and CDR2: MGHRA and YSYEKL. The CDR3 has 16 residues. The CDR3 nucleotides read TGCGCCAGCAGCCAAGAAGGGACGGGGTATCACTGCGAGCAGTACTTC. It is translated as CASSQEGTGYHCEQYF.

CDR3 sequence: CATSDTGGTGELFF. In nucleotides, the CDR3 is TGTGCCACCTCAGATACAGGGGGAACCGGGGAGCTGTTTTTT. This chain connects TRBV7-3 to TRBJ2-2, with 8 bases aligning to TRBD1. The CDR3 loop spans 14 amino acids. The V segment lost 10 bases and the J segment 5 bases; nucleotides outside the gene matches: 9. Germline V gene data show CDR1 as SGHTA and CDR2 as FQGTGA.

This clonotype was seen only a few times. The rearrangement links TRBV5-6 to TRBJ2-1, with D perhaps being TRBD1 or TRBD2 (6 bases each). Germline lookup yields CDR1 SGHDT and CDR2 YYEEEE. This CDR3 has 18 amino acids. V was pared by 1 base and J by 6 bases, with 23 bases between. In DNA, the CDR3 is TGTGCCAGCAGCTTGTTAGGGGGAGAGGACCCGGGGGTCAATGAGCAGTTCTTC. Translated: CASSLLGGEDPGVNEQFF.

This clonotype was found once. The rearrangement links TRBV11-3 to TRBJ2-5; 9 bases are shared with TRBD1. The CDR3 spans 15 residues. Germline CDR1 is SGHNT and CDR2 is YENEEA. The V segment lost 5 bases and the J segment 5 bases; nucleotides outside the gene matches: 9. The CDR3 here is CASSPGQGLKETQYF. The CDR3 region has the DNA TGTGCCAGCAGCCCGGGACAGGGTCTAAAGGAGACCCAGTACTTC.

A few counts support this clonotype. The chain has TRBV3-1 and TRBJ2-6; D gene ambiguous. Between the trimmed V and J ends, which lost 2 bases and 4 bases, there was a span of 3 bases. This CDR3 has 13 residues. Germline V gene sequence: CDR1 LGHDT, CDR2 YNNKEL (reference sequence). The CDR3 nucleotides read TGTGCCAGCAGCCAAAGGGGGGCCAACGTCCTGACTTTC. It translates to CASSQRGANVLTF.

This chain joins TRBV3-1 and TRBJ2-3; D remains unclear. This CDR3 spans 15 amino acids. Germline assignment: CDR1 LGHDT and CDR2 YNNKEL (reference sequence). The V gene lost 2 bases and the J gene lost 0 bases, with 9 bases spanning the gap. For the CDR3, the DNA is TGTGCCAGCAGCCAAAGAACACTAAGCACAGATACGCAGTATTTT. Its translation is CASSQRTLSTDTQYF.